This T cell receptor (beta chain) derives from a study of vaccination and CD4 T cells after COVID-19. The treatment here: roughly 11-day PBMC culture with coronavirus spike peptide pools or control peptides (ViraFEST assay). ViraFEST stimulated the growth of antigen-specific T cells using peptide pools and subsequently profiled their TCRs by sequencing. This clonotype appeared a few times. The antigen remains unidentified. This CDR3 spans 14 amino acids. CDR1 and CDR2 (germline): MDHEN, SYDVKM. J gave up 6 bases and V 8 bases, and 11 bases lay outside the gene matches. Study-level results: Post-vaccination reactive clonotypes (median roughly 35) did not differ significantly from post-infection (around 19).

The Oncomine TCR Beta short-read assay was applied to DNA of cultured CD4+ T cells. Genomic DNA extraction was carried out from cultured CD4+ T cells. TCRdb re-derived calls from the PCR reads in MiXCR, one entry per CDR3 protein. The sample yields approximately 10,000 distinct CDR3 sequences, 65% to 80% seen once. J is TRBJ2-3 and V is TRBV28; 7 bases agree with TRBD1. The sequenced material came from CD4+ T cells from blood, cultured in vitro. The sequence came from a human donor who had recovered from COVID-19. CDR3 sequence reads: CASDRAGGMDTQYF. DNA for the CDR3: TGTGCCAGCGACAGGGCAGGGGGTATGGATACGCAGTATTTT.